This T cell receptor (beta chain) was sequenced during a study of T cell changes during pregnancy in multiple sclerosis. The assay was immunoSEQ multiplex PCR, and TCRdb's table has in-frame clones only and misses some. This sample carries tens of thousands of clones, about 89% of them seen once, and the ten largest clones take 5.5% to 8%. The CDR3 extends over 15 amino acids. Per germline, CDR1 SQVTM and CDR2 ANQGSEA. The V end was cut by 4 bases, the J end by 0 bases, with 14 bases between. This clone is a singleton in its sample. J is TRBJ2-3 and V is TRBV29-1; possible D gene TRBD2, 6 bases. The sequence was obtained from a female donor with multiple sclerosis, enrolled in a pregnancy study. This specimen was CD8+ T cells from peripheral blood mononuclear cells, taken in the second trimester of pregnancy. This CDR3 reads CSVVISGTSTDTQYF. CDR3 nucleotides: TGCAGCGTTGTCATTTCCGGGACTAGCACAGATACGCAGTATTTT.